The 31 T cell receptor beta chains presented below share a single source sample, sequenced in a study of human T cells and chemical hapten exposure. The time point: patch test 1, 2 weeks after DPC sensitization. As for treatment: therapeutic diphenylcyclopropenone sensitization with weekly scalp DPC. Using its own MiXCR run on the RACE reads, TCRdb lists one record per CDR3 protein. The sample has nearly 350,000 distinct CDR3 sequences, 6% to 8.5% seen once. The sample was whole blood, taken in connection with sensitization to the hapten diphenylcyclopropenone (DPC). The receptors derive from a woman aged 18-35 years with alopecia areata. Some clones in this sample may be carry-over from other donors' samples.

This sequence joins TRBV12-3 or TRBV12-4 and TRBJ1-1; D gene uncertain. Trimming pared 4 bases from V and 1 base from J, leaving 10 bases between. The CDR3 contains 14 residues. CDR3 DNA sequence: TGTGCCAGCAGTTACGAGAAATCGAACACTGAAGCTTTCTTT. This gives the protein CASSYEKSNTEAFF.

In its sample, this clonotype was seen a few times. This chain uses TRBV7-2 with TRBJ2-1; perhaps TRBD1 as D (6 bases). Germline V gene data show CDR1 as SGHTA and CDR2 as FQGNSA. This CDR3 contains 12 residues. The ends were cut back, 5 bases at V and 13 bases at J, with 15 bases in the middle. In DNA form, the CDR3 reads TGTGCCAGCAGCCGGGACCGGGACAATCAGTTCTTC. It encodes CASSRDRDNQFF.

The CDR3 nucleotides are TGTGCCAGCAGTTACGGGACTAGCAAGCGTGAGCAGTTCTTC. It is translated as CASSYGTSKREQFF. This chain joins TRBV6-5 and TRBJ2-1, with TRBD2 identical over 9 bases. V was pared by 2 bases and J by 9 bases, with 5 bases of the junction left unmatched. The CDR3 is 14 residues long. Germline lookup yields CDR1 MNHEY and CDR2 SVGAGI.

This clonotype was seen repeatedly, ten times or more. V is TRBV2 and J is TRBJ1-1; tentative D call: TRBD1 (6 bases). This CDR3 has 13 residues. Germline V gene data show CDR1 as SNHLY and CDR2 as FYNNEI. Between the trimmed V and J ends, which lost 6 bases and 1 base, there was a span of 9 bases. The CDR3 spells CASRSRGNTEAFF. The CDR3, as DNA: TGTGCCAGCAGGAGCAGGGGGAACACTGAAGCTTTCTTT.

This clonotype was counted at least ten times. The rearrangement joins TRBV27 to TRBJ1-2; possible D gene TRBD1, 6 bases. Germline V gene lookup returns CDR1 MNHEY and CDR2 SMNVEV (reference sequence). The V end was cut by 6 bases, the J end by 4 bases, with 9 bases between. This CDR3 spans 12 amino acids. The CDR3 is CASRGGPYGYTF. DNA for the CDR3: TGTGCCAGCAGGGGGGGGCCCTATGGCTACACCTTC.

The chain uses TRBV20-1 and TRBJ1-2; perhaps TRBD1 as D (6 bases). Germline V gene data show CDR1 as DFQATT and CDR2 as SNEGSKA (reference sequence). The CDR3 sequence is 11 residues long. This chain's CDR3 is CSLTGDYGYTF. In nucleotides, the CDR3 is TGCAGCCTGACAGGCGACTATGGCTACACCTTC.

The chain recombines TRBV4-3 with TRBJ1-1, with D perhaps TRBD1 (6 bases). Germline V gene data show CDR1 as LGHNA and CDR2 as YSLEER. The CDR3 contains 15 residues. Trimming removed 5 bases from V and 6 bases from J, with 19 bases in between. The CDR3 DNA reads as TGCGCCAGCAGCAGAAACCAGGGGTCCGCCTCTGAAGCTTTCTTT. The encoded protein is CASSRNQGSASEAFF.

This clonotype was seen many times. The V gene is TRBV20-1, the J gene TRBJ2-7, with D unresolved. V lost 0 bases to trimming and J lost 3 bases, with 9 bases between them. The CDR3 extends over 13 amino acids. Germline-derived CDR1 and CDR2 are DFQATT and SNEGSKA (reference sequence). The CDR3 nucleotides are TGCAGTGCTAGAGAAGCGAGGATCTACGAGCAGTACTTC. Translated: CSAREARIYEQYF.

This clonotype has more than one count but fewer than ten. The chain recombines TRBV9 with TRBJ1-6, with D perhaps TRBD1 (5 bases). The CDR3 totals 15 residues. Deletions cut 0 bases from V and 6 bases from J, with 10 bases between. Germline-derived CDR1 and CDR2 are SGDLS and YYNGEE. The CDR3 coding sequence is TGTGCCAGCAGCGTAGGCTGGGGCGGTAATTCACCCCTCCACTTT. This translates into CASSVGWGGNSPLHF.

This clonotype was counted at least ten times. CDR3 protein: CASSQVYREVRAEAFF. The CDR3 DNA reads TGTGCCAGCTCACAGGTGTACCGGGAGGTTCGTGCTGAAGCTTTCTTT. The V gene is TRBV18, the J gene TRBJ1-1; D remains unclear. V lost 4 bases, J lost 6 bases, and 21 bases lay in between. The CDR3 spans 16 residues. Germline V gene sequence: CDR1 KGHSH, CDR2 LQKENI.

The rearrangement joins TRBV4-3 to TRBJ1-2; 10 bases align to TRBD1. The CDR3 is 16 residues long. Germline assignment: CDR1 LGHNA and CDR2 YSLEER. Trimming cost V 0 bases and J 2 bases; bases outside gene matches: 3. The CDR3 region is CASSQEAGQGNYGYTF. CDR3 bases: TGCGCCAGCAGCCAAGAAGCGGGACAGGGGAACTATGGCTACACCTTC.

This clonotype was seen ten or more times. The V gene is TRBV10-2, the J gene TRBJ1-4; no definite D call. This CDR3 comprises 15 residues. Trimming removed 2 bases at V and 8 bases at J, with 15 bases between. The germline V gene encodes CDR1 WSHSY and CDR2 SAAADI. The CDR3 coding sequence is TGCGCCAGCAGTGAGCCGACCCTCCTCGGCGAAAAACTGTTTTTT. Translating gives CASSEPTLLGEKLFF.

The V gene is TRBV6-1, the J gene TRBJ2-2; D may be TRBD1 or TRBD2 (6 bases each). The CDR3 is 14 residues long. Germline V gene lookup returns CDR1 MNHNS and CDR2 SASEGT. V shed 6 bases and J shed 3 bases, with 11 bases lying between them. In DNA, the CDR3 is TGTGCCAGCAGGCGGAGGGGGTACACCGGGGAGCTGTTTTTT. Amino acids: CASRRRGYTGELFF.

The chain couples TRBV15 to TRBJ2-5; 10 bases map to TRBD2. This CDR3 spans 14 amino acids. V gave up 2 bases and J gave up 3 bases; unmatched junction bases: 0. Germline V gene sequence: CDR1 LNHNV, CDR2 YYDKDF (reference sequence). The CDR3 loop reads CATSRLAGEETQYF. The CDR3 DNA reads TGTGCCACCAGCAGACTAGCGGGGGAAGAGACCCAGTACTTC.

This chain connects TRBV2 to TRBJ1-4; D is unclear. The germline gives CDR1 SNHLY, CDR2 FYNNEI. Trimming took off 5 bases at V and 8 bases at J, with 12 bases between the two ends. This CDR3 has 13 amino acids. The CDR3 region is CASSTTAYEKLFF. CDR3 nucleotides: TGTGCCAGCAGTACTACAGCCTACGAAAAACTGTTTTTT.

This clonotype was counted many times. The V and J genes are TRBV18 and TRBJ1-1; D call uncertain. Trimming took 0 bases from V and 1 from J, leaving 3 bases between them. This CDR3 spans 13 amino acids. In germline, CDR1 is KGHSH, CDR2 LQKENI. CDR3 sequence (DNA): TGTGCCAGCTCACCACCAGGGAACACTGAAGCTTTCTTT. Protein sequence: CASSPPGNTEAFF.

This clonotype was counted a few times. This rearrangement joins TRBV27 to TRBJ2-7, with D perhaps matching TRBD1 or TRBD2 (5 bases each). V was trimmed by 4 bases and J by 3 bases, leaving 10 bases between them. The length of the CDR3 is 13 residues. Germline-derived CDR1 and CDR2 are MNHEY and SMNVEV (reference sequence). CDR3 region: CASSSGTYYEQYF. The CDR3 DNA reads TGTGCCAGCAGTTCCGGGACCTACTACGAGCAGTACTTC.

This clonotype was found a few times. CDR3 nucleotides: TGTGCCAGCAGTGAAAGGGACGGCCGAGGCTACACCTTC. Its protein is CASSERDGRGYTF. The chain uses TRBV6-5 and TRBJ1-2; D may be TRBD1 (5 bases). The CDR3 length is 13 residues. V was cut by 5 bases and J by 8 bases, with 15 bases left in between. The V gene's germline CDR1 is MNHEY and CDR2 SVGAGI.

The table lists this clonotype with a few counts. This chain links TRBV20-1 with TRBJ2-7, with 8 bases fitting TRBD1. Germline V gives CDR1 DFQATT, CDR2 SNEGSKA (reference sequence). The length of the CDR3 is 14 residues. The ends lost 5 bases at V and 2 bases at J; junction bases unmatched: 8. CDR3 region: CSASQGGITYEQYF. CDR3 coding DNA: TGCAGTGCTTCACAGGGGGGAATAACCTACGAGCAGTACTTC.

A few counts support this clonotype. The V gene is TRBV6-2 or TRBV6-3, the J gene TRBJ1-2; weak D call: TRBD1 (5 bases). The ends were cut back, 6 bases at V and 3 bases at J, with 14 bases in the middle. This CDR3 is built from 14 residues. The V gene's germline CDR1 is MNHEY and CDR2 SVGEGT. This chain's CDR3 is CASRSGGSHYGYTF. CDR3 sequence (DNA): TGTGCCAGCAGATCCGGGGGATCCCACTATGGCTACACCTTC.

This clonotype was recorded a few times. In DNA form, the CDR3 reads TGCGCCAGCAGCTTGGAGGCGGCTAGCGGGCGATTCGCGACCCAGTACTTC. Translating gives CASSLEAASGRFATQYF. The V and J genes are TRBV5-1 and TRBJ2-5, with 8 bases fitting TRBD2. The germline gives CDR1 SGHRS, CDR2 YFSETQ. The V and J ends lost 0 bases and 7 bases, in that order; junction bases with no gene match: 14. There are 17 residues in the CDR3.

The chain recombines TRBV6-2 or TRBV6-3 with TRBJ1-1; D might be TRBD1 (5 bases). Germline CDR1 and CDR2: MNHEY and SVGEGT. The CDR3 contains 11 residues. V lost 5 bases and J 8 bases, leaving 9 bases between the germline ends. CDR3 DNA: TGTGCCAGCAGTAACACAGGAGAAGCTTTCTTT. It specifies CASSNTGEAFF.

For this clonotype: A much larger clone sits a single nucleotide away, making a read error possible. V gene TRBV2 combines with J gene TRBJ2-3; 9 nucleotides agree with TRBD1. The J call is in doubt because the DNA end fits TRBJ1-5 better. CDR3 size: 13 residues. Per germline, CDR1 SNHLY and CDR2 FYNNEI. CDR3 nucleotide sequence: TGTGCCAGCAGTGGACAGGGGGTAGATACGCAGCATTTT. This codes for CASSGQGVDTQHF.

This clonotype was seen a few times. The chain carries TRBV12-5 and TRBJ1-1; no firm D call. Trimming took off 3 bases at V and 1 base at J, with 6 bases between the two ends. Germline lookup yields CDR1 LGHNT and CDR2 FRNRAP. The CDR3 has 13 residues. In DNA, the CDR3 is TGTGCTAGTGGTTTTGAAGGGAACACTGAAGCTTTCTTT. This gives the protein CASGFEGNTEAFF.

Ten or more counts support this clonotype. The chain recombines TRBV6-6 with TRBJ1-6; D not certain. The CDR3 extends over 14 amino acids. Germline V gene data show CDR1 as MNHNY and CDR2 as SVGAGI (reference sequence). Trimming stripped 7 bases from V and 7 bases from J, with 14 bases between. The CDR3 here is CASTLTLGNSPLHF. The CDR3 coding sequence is TGTGCCAGCACCCTAACTCTTGGCAATTCACCCCTCCACTTT.

This clonotype showed up just a few times. The rearrangement uses TRBV27 and TRBJ1-5; D is unclear. This CDR3 has 14 amino acids. Germline-derived CDR1 and CDR2 are MNHEY and SMNVEV (reference sequence). V lost 0 bases and J lost 2, with 5 bases in between. CDR3 nucleotides: TGTGCCAGCAGTTTATCGAAGGGCAATCAGCCCCAGCATTTT. This encodes CASSLSKGNQPQHF.

This clonotype was observed many times. The chain combines TRBV12-3 or TRBV12-4 with TRBJ2-5; TRBD1 matches 7 bases. The CDR3 sequence is 14 residues long. Trimming cost V 6 bases and J 0 bases; bases outside gene matches: 4. The CDR3 nucleotides read TGTGCCAGCAGCAACAGGGGCGACCAAGAGACCCAGTACTTC. Translated, it gives CASSNRGDQETQYF.

This clonotype was picked up many times. This sequence joins TRBV7-8 and TRBJ2-7, with D perhaps assigned TRBD1 or TRBD2 (5 bases each). This CDR3 comprises 16 residues. Germline CDR1 reads SGHVS; CDR2 reads FQNEAQ. Between the trimmed V and J ends, which lost 5 bases and 5 bases, there was a span of 22 bases. CDR3 DNA: TGTGCCAGCAGCCGGTTTCCCATCGGGGCCCCTAACGAGCAGTACTTC. Encoded protein: CASSRFPIGAPNEQYF.

This clonotype was found a few times. The chain uses TRBV4-1 and TRBJ1-2, with a weak D call TRBD1 (5 bases). Germline V gene data show CDR1 as MGHRA and CDR2 as YSYEKL. This CDR3 has 15 residues. V was pared by 4 bases and J by 4 bases, with 16 bases between. CDR3 residues: CASSPGSQRGYGYTF. The CDR3, as DNA: TGCGCCAGCAGCCCCGGGTCCCAGAGGGGCTATGGCTACACCTTC.

In this sample, this clonotype turned up a few times. The J gene is TRBJ1-5, the V gene TRBV6-2 or TRBV6-3, with no clear D. The CDR3 consists of 15 residues. Germline V CDR1 and CDR2: MNHEY, SVGEGT. Trimming pared 2 bases from V and 2 bases from J, leaving 10 bases between. The chain's CDR3 is CASSYGGSGNQPQHF. CDR3 nucleotide sequence: TGTGCCAGCAGTTACGGAGGCAGCGGCAATCAGCCCCAGCATTTT.

In this sample, this clonotype turned up a few times. The chain joins TRBV25-1 to TRBJ1-4, with unresolved D. Trimming pared 5 bases from V and 0 bases from J, leaving 7 bases between. Germline CDR1 reads MGHDK; CDR2 reads SYGVNS. CDR3 length: 14 amino acids. The DNA for the CDR3 is TGTGCCAGCAGTCCGGCAACAACTAATGAAAAACTGTTTTTT. Its translation: CASSPATTNEKLFF.